These T cell receptor beta chains were read from a single sample in a study of cytomegalovirus exposure and HLA in healthy donors. Libraries were prepared by immunoSEQ multiplex PCR; TCRdb keeps only in-frame clonotypes and omits some of them. The sample yields fewer than 200,000 clones, around 68% seen once. The source material was PBMCs. These receptors were collected from a middle-aged woman in good health and CMV-seropositive. Each CDR3 is given with its conserved first and last residue. Each record gives: CDR3 protein, CDR3 DNA, clone size, J gene, V gene, D gene. A D gene is named only where the DNA matches it firmly. Rows may omit the clone size; those that give it use once, few, many or a size class.

CDR3aa: CASSATGGNQPQNF
CDR3nt: TGTGCCAGTAGCGCTACAGGAGGGAATCAGCCCCAGAATTTT
abundance: -
j_gene: TRBJ1-5
v_gene: TRBV19
d_gene: -

CDR3aa: CASGPGLAGLDTQYF
CDR3nt: TGTGCTAGTGGTCCCGGACTAGCGGGATTGGATACGCAGTATTTT
abundance: -
j_gene: TRBJ2-3
v_gene: TRBV12-5
d_gene: TRBD2

CDR3aa: CASSQRGPQGDSPLNF
CDR3nt: TGCGCCAGCAGCCAGCGGGGCCCTCAGGGAGATTCACCCCTCAACTTT
abundance: once
j_gene: TRBJ1-6
v_gene: TRBV4-3
d_gene: -

CDR3aa: CASSLNGQYEQYF
CDR3nt: TGTGCCAGCAGCCTCAACGGACAGTACGAGCAGTACTTC
abundance: few
j_gene: TRBJ2-7
v_gene: TRBV7-6
d_gene: -

CDR3aa: CASSPDRTGAEAFF
CDR3nt: TGTGCCAGCAGCCCCGATCGAACAGGGGCTGAAGCTTTCTTT
abundance: -
j_gene: TRBJ1-1
v_gene: TRBV7-9
d_gene: TRBD1

CDR3aa: CASTISGNGANVLTF
CDR3nt: TGTGCCAGCACCATATCAGGGAATGGGGCCAACGTCCTGACTTTC
abundance: -
j_gene: TRBJ2-6
v_gene: TRBV28
d_gene: -

CDR3aa: CASSFLQGEQYF
CDR3nt: TGCGCCAGCAGCTTTCTTCAGGGCGAGCAGTACTTC
abundance: once
j_gene: TRBJ2-7
v_gene: TRBV5-1
d_gene: -

CDR3aa: CASSLLRGHTDTQYF
CDR3nt: TGCGCCAGCAGCTTGTTAAGGGGTCACACAGATACGCAGTATTTT
abundance: -
j_gene: TRBJ2-3
v_gene: TRBV5-1
d_gene: -

CDR3aa: CASSFEGALTEAFF
CDR3nt: TGTGCCAGCAGCTTTGAGGGGGCGCTTACTGAAGCTTTCTTT
abundance: -
j_gene: TRBJ1-1
v_gene: TRBV7-9
d_gene: TRBD1

CDR3aa: CAIRGRTEHNEQFF
CDR3nt: TGTGCCATCAGAGGCAGGACTGAACATAATGAGCAGTTCTTC
abundance: -
j_gene: TRBJ2-1
v_gene: TRBV10-3
d_gene: -

CDR3aa: CASSLGGTSYNEQFF
CDR3nt: TGCGCCAGCAGCTTGGGCGGGACCTCCTACAATGAGCAGTTCTTC
abundance: few
j_gene: TRBJ2-1
v_gene: TRBV5-1
d_gene: -

CDR3aa: CASSIGVSSYNEQFF
CDR3nt: TGTGCCAGTAGTATCGGGGTTAGCTCCTACAATGAGCAGTTCTTC
abundance: -
j_gene: TRBJ2-1
v_gene: TRBV19
d_gene: -

CDR3aa: CAISAGLAGASYEQYF
CDR3nt: TGTGCCATCAGTGCTGGACTAGCGGGAGCCTCCTACGAGCAGTACTTC
abundance: -
j_gene: TRBJ2-7
v_gene: TRBV10-3
d_gene: TRBD2

CDR3aa: CASRTTGGTEAFF
CDR3nt: TGTGCCAGCAGGACGACAGGGGGCACTGAAGCTTTCTTT
abundance: once
j_gene: TRBJ1-1
v_gene: TRBV2
d_gene: TRBD1

CDR3aa: CASSGQQETQYF
CDR3nt: TGTGCCAGCAGCGGACAACAAGAGACCCAGTACTTC
abundance: few
j_gene: TRBJ2-5
v_gene: TRBV6-5
d_gene: -

CDR3aa: CASSAGGFTDTQYF
CDR3nt: TGTGCCAGCAGCGCGGGGGGATTCACAGATACGCAGTATTTT
abundance: -
j_gene: TRBJ2-3
v_gene: TRBV9
d_gene: TRBD2

CDR3aa: CASSFGTVRSGNTIYF
CDR3nt: TGCGCCAGCAGCTTCGGGACTGTCCGCTCTGGAAACACCATATATTTT
abundance: -
j_gene: TRBJ1-3
v_gene: TRBV5-1
d_gene: -

CDR3aa: CASSLRDRDNSPLHF
CDR3nt: TGCGCCAGCAGCCTTAGAGACAGGGATAATTCACCCCTCCACTTT
abundance: -
j_gene: TRBJ1-6
v_gene: TRBV4-1
d_gene: TRBD1

CDR3aa: CASSPPTGAFPEAFF
CDR3nt: TGTGCCAGCAGCCCACCGACAGGGGCTTTCCCTGAAGCTTTCTTT
abundance: -
j_gene: TRBJ1-1
v_gene: TRBV25-1
d_gene: TRBD1

CDR3aa: CASSPVNFQYF
CDR3nt: TGTGCCAGCAGCCCAGTGAATTTCCAGTATTTT
abundance: -
j_gene: TRBJ2-3
v_gene: TRBV12-1
d_gene: -

CDR3aa: CASSYRGGEKLFF
CDR3nt: TGTGCCAGCAGTTACAGGGGAGGGGAAAAACTGTTTTTT
abundance: few
j_gene: TRBJ1-4
v_gene: TRBV6-5
d_gene: -

CDR3aa: CASSLAAGVGYNEQFF
CDR3nt: TGTGCCAGCAGCTTAGCGGCGGGAGTGGGATACAATGAGCAGTTCTTC
abundance: -
j_gene: TRBJ2-1
v_gene: TRBV7-2
d_gene: TRBD2

CDR3aa: CASSQWSRLAGEGGELFF
CDR3nt: TGCGCCAGCAGCCAATGGTCGCGGCTAGCGGGAGAGGGCGGGGAGCTGTTTTTT
abundance: -
j_gene: TRBJ2-2
v_gene: TRBV4-3
d_gene: TRBD2

CDR3aa: CASSSQDQPQHF
CDR3nt: TGTGCCAGCAGCAGTCAAGATCAGCCCCAGCATTTT
abundance: few
j_gene: TRBJ1-5
v_gene: TRBV6-6
d_gene: -

CDR3aa: CASSLGTGVVSEAFF
CDR3nt: TGTGCCAGCAGCTTGGGTACAGGGGTGGTTTCTGAAGCTTTCTTT
abundance: -
j_gene: TRBJ1-1
v_gene: TRBV5-6
d_gene: TRBD1

CDR3aa: CASEAGQDTEAFF
CDR3nt: TGTGCCAGTGAGGCGGGCCAGGACACTGAAGCTTTCTTT
abundance: -
j_gene: TRBJ1-1
v_gene: TRBV6-1
d_gene: -

CDR3aa: CASSLVAYGRNEQFF
CDR3nt: TGTGCCAGCAGTTTGGTGGCGTACGGGAGAAATGAGCAGTTCTTC
abundance: -
j_gene: TRBJ2-1
v_gene: TRBV27
d_gene: -

CDR3aa: CASSLFNSGTSFHNEQFF
CDR3nt: TGTGCCAGCAGCTTATTTAACTCCGGGACTAGTTTCCACAATGAGCAGTTCTTC
abundance: -
j_gene: TRBJ2-1
v_gene: TRBV7-2
d_gene: TRBD2

CDR3aa: CASSLGQDGYTF
CDR3nt: TGTGCCAGCAGCTTGGGACAGGATGGCTACACCTTC
abundance: once
j_gene: TRBJ1-2
v_gene: TRBV5-4
d_gene: -

CDR3aa: CASRSIAGVTDTQYF
CDR3nt: TGTGCCAGTAGATCAATAGCGGGAGTCACAGATACGCAGTATTTT
abundance: -
j_gene: TRBJ2-3
v_gene: TRBV19
d_gene: TRBD2

CDR3aa: CASSFQGQGSQETQYF
CDR3nt: TGCGCCAGCAGCTTCCAGGGACAGGGATCCCAAGAGACCCAGTACTTC
abundance: -
j_gene: TRBJ2-5
v_gene: TRBV5-1
d_gene: TRBD1

CDR3aa: CASSIDFTGSVF
CDR3nt: TGTGCCAGTAGTATAGATTTCACAGGGTCTGTCTTC
abundance: -
j_gene: TRBJ2-1
v_gene: TRBV19
d_gene: -